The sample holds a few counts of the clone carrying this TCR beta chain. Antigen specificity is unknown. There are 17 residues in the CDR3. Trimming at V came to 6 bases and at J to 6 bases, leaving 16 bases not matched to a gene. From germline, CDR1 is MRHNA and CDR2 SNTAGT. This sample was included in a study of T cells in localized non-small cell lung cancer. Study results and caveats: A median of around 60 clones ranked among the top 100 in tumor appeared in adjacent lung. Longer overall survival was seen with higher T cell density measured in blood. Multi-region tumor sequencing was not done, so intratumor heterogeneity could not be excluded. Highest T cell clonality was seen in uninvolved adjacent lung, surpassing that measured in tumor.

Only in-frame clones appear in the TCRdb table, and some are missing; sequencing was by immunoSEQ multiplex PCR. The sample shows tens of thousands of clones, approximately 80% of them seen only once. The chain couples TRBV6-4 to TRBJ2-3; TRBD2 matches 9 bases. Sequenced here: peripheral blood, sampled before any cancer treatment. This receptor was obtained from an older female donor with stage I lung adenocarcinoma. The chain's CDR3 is CASSLAGAPLWEDTQYF. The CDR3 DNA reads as TGTGCCAGCAGCTTAGCGGGGGCGCCACTTTGGGAGGATACGCAGTATTTT.